The next 19 T cell receptor beta chains were all read from a single sample in a study of shared clonotypes between healthy human individuals. It was CD45RO-negative cells, positively selected for CCR7, that made up naive CD8 cells, with terminally differentiated effector memory CD45RA+ cells excluded. Here immunoSEQ multiplex PCR was the method, and the copy in TCRdb shows in-frame clones only, minus some. The sample records roughly 2.1 million clones, around 93% being singletons. Sequencing was performed on naive CD8+ T cells from PBMCs. These receptors came from a man between 18 and 29 years old in good health. Some clones in this sample may be carry-over from other donors' samples.

This clone was counted a single time. A much larger clonotype is one base distant, so this may be a read error. The chain recombines TRBV7-6 with TRBJ2-7; D unclear. The germline CDR1 and CDR2 sequences are SGHVS and FNYEAQ. V lost 5 bases and J lost 0, with 5 bases in between. This CDR3 has 12 amino acids. The CDR3 here is CASSPLSYEQYF. CDR3 in DNA: TGTGCCAGCAGCCCCCTCTCCTACGAGCAGTACTTC. The whole variable domain, filled in from reference TRBV7-6 and TRBJ2-7, reads GAGVSQSPRYKVTKRGQDVALRCDPISGHVSLYWYRQALGQGPEFLTYFNYEAQQDKSGLPNDRFSAERPEGSISTLTIQRTEQRDSAMYRCASSPLSYEQYFGPGTRLTVT.

The CDR3 sequence is CASSPRDKYNEQFF. The CDR3 DNA sequence: TGCGCCAGCAGCCCCCGGGACAAGTACAATGAGCAGTTCTTC. V is TRBV5-1 and J is TRBJ2-1; the D gene is possibly TRBD1 (6 bases). V dropped 4 bases and J dropped 4 bases, with 12 bases sitting between them. The CDR3 is 14 residues long. The germline CDR1 and CDR2 sequences are SGHRS and YFSETQ.

Note on this clone: Other nucleotide sequences in the sample specify the same CDR3. This chain links TRBV11-2 with TRBJ2-7; D call uncertain. This CDR3 has 13 residues. V was trimmed by 1 base and J by 2 bases, leaving 6 bases between them. Germline-derived CDR1 and CDR2 are SGHAT and FQNNGV. CDR3 sequence (DNA): TGTGCCAGCAGCTTAGCACCAACCTACGAGCAGTACTTC. Translated, it gives CASSLAPTYEQYF.

The chain has TRBV5-1 and TRBJ2-7, with TRBD1 matching 8 bases. From germline, CDR1 is SGHRS and CDR2 YFSETQ. J was trimmed by 11 bases and V by 3 bases; bases with no gene match: 7. This CDR3 region has 12 residues. The CDR3 sequence: CASSSLGQVEYF. CDR3 bases: TGCGCCAGCAGCTCCCTGGGACAGGTTGAGTACTTC.

As DNA, the CDR3 is TGCGCCAGCAGCCACGTCGGACAGGTCCTTAAATTCTATGGCTACACCTTC. Amino acid sequence: CASSHVGQVLKFYGYTF. V gene TRBV4-3 combines with J gene TRBJ1-2; 7 nucleotides line up with TRBD1. This CDR3 is built from 17 residues. Germline trimming cut 3 bases from V and 4 bases from J; bases unmatched to any gene: 14. Per the germline V gene, CDR1 is LGHNA and CDR2 is YSLEER.

The chain couples TRBV7-9 to TRBJ2-7; 9 bases agree with TRBD1. Germline assignment: CDR1 SEHNR and CDR2 FQNEAQ (reference sequence). CDR3 length equals 14 residues. Trimming took 4 bases from V and 5 from J; bases not matched to a gene: 6. The DNA for the CDR3 is TGTGCCAGCAGCTCAACAGGGGGCGTCGACGAGCAGTACTTC. It yields the protein CASSSTGGVDEQYF.

The chain combines TRBV7-9 with TRBJ1-2, with D unclear. CDR3 length: 15 residues. The V and J ends lost 2 bases and 3 bases respectively, with 13 bases between them. CDR1 is SEHNR and CDR2 is FQNEAQ in the germline V gene (reference sequence). The CDR3 loop reads CASSLTARGDYGYTF. The CDR3 coding sequence is TGTGCCAGCAGCTTAACCGCTCGGGGTGACTATGGCTACACCTTC.

The chain carries TRBV19 and TRBJ1-5; D might be TRBD1 (6 bases). V was trimmed by 10 bases and J by 6 bases, leaving 22 bases between them. CDR1 and CDR2 (germline): LNHDA, SQIVND (reference sequence). The CDR3 runs 15 residues. The CDR3, as DNA: TGTGCCACCCGCAGGGGCCAGGGTGAAGTTCAGCCCCAGCATTTT. It specifies CATRRGQGEVQPQHF.

V is TRBV28 and J is TRBJ2-3; the D gene is possibly TRBD1 (5 bases). The V gene lost 5 bases and the J gene lost 0 bases, with 15 bases spanning the gap. CDR1 MDHEN and CDR2 SYDVKM come from the germline V gene. This CDR3 has 16 amino acids. The CDR3 DNA reads as TGTGCCAGCAGTGCACACGACAGACAGAGCACAGATACGCAGTATTTT. Residues: CASSAHDRQSTDTQYF.

This rearrangement joins TRBV19 to TRBJ2-1, with TRBD2 matching over 8 bases. CDR3 length: 15 residues. In germline, CDR1 is LNHDA, CDR2 SQIVND (reference sequence). Germline trimming cut 5 bases from V and 3 bases from J; bases unmatched to any gene: 6. Here the CDR3 DNA reads TGTGCCAGTAGTGCTACTAGCGGAAACTACAATGAGCAGTTCTTC. Translation: CASSATSGNYNEQFF.

The V and J genes are TRBV2 and TRBJ2-7; 8 nucleotides match TRBD1. The germline gives CDR1 SNHLY, CDR2 FYNNEI. CDR3 length: 17 residues. The trim removed 2 bases at V and 0 bases at J, leaving 9 bases unmatched. DNA of the CDR3: TGTGCCAGCAGTGAATTGAGGGGACAGGCTAGCTCCTACGAGCAGTACTTC. This encodes CASSELRGQASSYEQYF.

This clone appeared once. The chain has TRBV10-2 and TRBJ2-3, with 8 bases lining up with TRBD2. V lost 3 bases, J lost 8 bases, and 10 bases stayed unmatched. The CDR3 has 15 amino acids. The germline CDR1 and CDR2 sequences are WSHSY and SAAADI. CDR3 amino acids: CASSEQRETGGTQYF. CDR3 nucleotides: TGCGCCAGCAGTGAACAGCGGGAGACGGGGGGTACGCAGTATTTT.

J is TRBJ2-2 and V is TRBV9; 9 bases fit TRBD1. V lost 3 bases, J lost 3 bases, and 12 bases stayed unmatched. This CDR3 region has 18 residues. Germline loops: CDR1 SGDLS, CDR2 YYNGEE. Here the CDR3 reads CASSASGTGLVYTGELFF. DNA for the CDR3: TGTGCCAGCAGCGCCTCCGGGACAGGGCTCGTCTACACCGGGGAGCTGTTTTTT.

This chain links TRBV27 with TRBJ2-2, with 8 nucleotides matching TRBD1. The CDR3 contains 16 residues. CDR1 MNHEY and CDR2 SMNVEV come from the germline V gene (reference sequence). Losses at the gene ends were 7 bases for V and 7 bases for J; bases not matched to a gene: 14. The CDR3 DNA sequence: TGTGCCAGCACCTCAAAAACTCAGGGGGCCGGCGGGGAGCTGTTTTTT. As protein: CASTSKTQGAGGELFF.

Notes on this clone: This specimen includes other DNA sequences encoding the same CDR3. The V and J genes are TRBV25-1 and TRBJ2-7; D remains unclear. Per the germline V gene, CDR1 is MGHDK and CDR2 is SYGVNS. This CDR3 spans 11 amino acids. The V and J ends lost 3 bases and 3 bases respectively, with 3 bases between them. CDR3 sequence reads: CASSDNYEQYF. Written as DNA, the CDR3 is TGTGCCAGCAGTGATAACTACGAGCAGTACTTC.

The chain employs TRBV19 and TRBJ2-7; D unresolved. Germline assignment: CDR1 LNHDA and CDR2 SQIVND (reference sequence). The germline V and J ends were trimmed by 3 bases and 1 base, with 13 bases remaining between them. The CDR3 is 15 amino acids. CDR3 DNA sequence: TGTGCCAGTAGTATCAGTTTTTATGGGTCCTACGAGCAGTACTTC. Its translation: CASSISFYGSYEQYF. Variable domain in full (rest from reference TRBV19 and TRBJ2-7): DGGITQSPKYLFRKEGQNVTLSCEQNLNHDAMYWYRQDPGQGLRLIYYSQIVNDFQKGDIAEGYSVSREKKESFPLTVTSAQKNPTAFYLCASSISFYGSYEQYFGPGTRLTVT.

This clone was recorded only once. This rearrangement joins TRBV10-3 to TRBJ2-6, with a possible D match to TRBD1 (5 bases). Germline V lookup: CDR1 ENHRY, CDR2 SYGVKD. The V and J ends lost 4 bases and 4 bases respectively, with 17 bases between them. The CDR3 is made up of 17 amino acids. For the CDR3, the DNA is TGTGCCATCAGTGCAGGGTTACTTAGCAGCGGGGCCAACGTCCTGACTTTC. Its protein is CAISAGLLSSGANVLTF.

This clone has just one count. The chain recombines TRBV29-1 with TRBJ2-1; possibly TRBD2 for D (5 bases). V was cut by 6 bases and J by 9 bases, with 21 bases left in between. Germline V gives CDR1 SQVTM, CDR2 ANQGSEA. This CDR3 has 14 amino acids. The CDR3 DNA is TGCAGCGTGTTACTGGGGATGGACTTCGCTGAGCAGTTCTTC. Residues: CSVLLGMDFAEQFF.

The chain couples TRBV4-1 to TRBJ1-1; unclear D gene. V lost 1 base and J 10 bases, leaving 7 bases between the germline ends. CDR1 is MGHRA, CDR2 YSYEKL, per germline. The CDR3 has 11 amino acids. The CDR3 sequence: CASSQAGGAFF. The CDR3 nucleotides read TGCGCCAGCAGCCAAGCAGGTGGAGCTTTCTTT.